Listed below are T cell receptor beta chains from one sample, sequenced in a study of regulatory T cells in long-lasting Graves disease. TCRdb re-derived calls from the multiplex PCR reads in MiXCR, one entry per CDR3 protein. Here the sample spans approximately 360,000 distinct CDR3 sequences, roughly 10% being singletons. The sample also formed part of further work on T cells in Graves' hyperthyroidism and ophthalmopathy.

Sequencing was performed on peripheral blood mononuclear cells (PBMCs), taken at new diagnosis, from a patient treated with antithyroid drugs. The receptors were gathered from a woman between 18 and 29 years old with Graves disease. Each CDR3 is given with its conserved first and last residue. A D gene is named only where the DNA matches it firmly. Clone size is not always given. Where it is, it says once, few, many or a class for expanded clones.

v_gene	j_gene	d_gene	abundance	CDR3aa	CDR3nt
TRBV7-3	TRBJ2-3	-	many	CASSLNGGRRTDTQYF	TGTGCCAGCAGCTTAAATGGTGGGCGCCGCACAGATACGCAGTATTTT
TRBV29-1	TRBJ2-3	TRBD2	many	CSASGTSGTDTQYF	TGCAGCGCGAGCGGGACTAGCGGGACAGATACGCAGTATTTT
TRBV5-1	TRBJ2-1	-	many	CASSFAQGRAYNEQFF	TGCGCCAGCAGCTTCGCCCAGGGGCGCGCCTACAATGAGCAGTTCTTC
TRBV9	TRBJ2-1	-	many	CASSVVGLDVSNEQFF	TGTGCCAGCAGCGTAGTAGGGCTAGACGTCTCCAATGAGCAGTTCTTC
TRBV5-8	TRBJ2-1	TRBD2	-	CASSFNPLTRGVWMNEQFF	TGTGCCAGCAGCTTTAACCCTCTAACGCGGGGGGTGTGGATGAATGAGCAGTTCTTC
TRBV24-1	TRBJ2-2	-	few	CATSDSRGKNTGELFF	TGTGCCACCAGTGATTCCAGGGGAAAGAACACCGGGGAGCTGTTTTTT
TRBV7-9	TRBJ2-3	TRBD2	many	CASSFSGGKTDTQYF	TGTGCCAGCAGCTTCAGCGGGGGCAAGACAGATACGCAGTATTTT
TRBV4-2	TRBJ1-2	-	-	CASSHPTGNYGYTF	TGTGCCAGCAGCCACCCTACGGGGAACTATGGCTACACCTTC
TRBV6-5	TRBJ1-4	-	-	CASSYHGAGNEKLFF	TGTGCCAGCAGTTACCATGGAGCTGGAAATGAAAAACTGTTTTTT
TRBV15	TRBJ1-1	TRBD1	-	CATSMRTGIEAFF	TGTGCCACCAGCATGAGGACAGGGATTGAGGCTTTCTTT
TRBV2	TRBJ2-3	-	many	CASSVSETAASTDTQYF	TGTGCCAGCAGTGTCTCTGAGACAGCGGCTAGCACAGATACGCAGTATTTT
TRBV24-1	TRBJ2-5	-	few	CATSDLSADQETQYF	TGTGCCACCAGTGATTTGTCGGCGGACCAAGAGACCCAGTACTTC
TRBV6-2/TRBV6-3	TRBJ2-6	TRBD2	many	CASSLRGSGANVLTF	TGTGCCAGCAGTCTGCGGGGGTCTGGGGCCAACGTCCTGACTTTC
TRBV19	TRBJ1-1	-	-	CASSIAGLEAFF	TGTGCCAGTAGTATAGCAGGACTGGAAGCTTTCTTT
TRBV13	TRBJ2-1	-	few	CASSLGRAEGSSYNEQFF	TGTGCCAGCAGCTTAGGCCGGGCGGAGGGTAGCTCCTACAATGAGCAGTTCTTC
TRBV9	TRBJ2-1	TRBD2	many	CASSVGTSGHYNEQFF	TGTGCCAGCAGCGTCGGGACTAGCGGGCACTACAATGAGCAGTTCTTC
TRBV29-1	TRBJ2-1	-	few	CSVARQVGNEQFF	TGCAGCGTTGCTCGCCAGGTAGGCAATGAGCAGTTCTTC
TRBV7-2	TRBJ1-2	TRBD1	many	CASSSYPGQMFYGYTF	TGTGCCAGCAGCTCATACCCGGGACAGATGTTCTATGGCTACACCTTC
TRBV10-3	TRBJ2-1	-	many	CAISEGGKNEQFF	TGTGCCATCAGTGAAGGGGGTAAAAATGAGCAGTTCTTC
TRBV6-1	TRBJ2-7	TRBD2	many	CASSTEGGAYEQYF	TGTGCCAGCAGTACCGAGGGAGGGGCCTACGAGCAGTACTTC
TRBV3-1	TRBJ2-1	-	once	CASSHDGGFEQFF	TGTGCCAGCAGTCACGACGGCGGGTTTGAGCAGTTCTTC
TRBV19	TRBJ1-1	-	many	CASSMNRGDGTEAFF	TGTGCCAGTAGTATGAACCGGGGAGACGGGACTGAAGCTTTCTTT
TRBV28	TRBJ2-1	-	many	CASSFISDNEQFF	TGTGCCAGCAGTTTCATCTCAGACAATGAGCAGTTCTTC
TRBV12-3/TRBV12-4	TRBJ2-3	-	-	CASSLRLGRADTQYF	TGTGCCAGCAGTTTGAGGCTGGGCAGGGCAGATACGCAGTATTTT
TRBV28	TRBJ1-1	TRBD1	many	CASSFLQGAVNTEAFF	TGTGCCAGCAGTTTCCTACAGGGGGCGGTGAACACTGAAGCTTTCTTT
TRBV29-1	TRBJ1-1	-	many	CSVVNTEAFF	TGCAGCGTTGTAAACACTGAAGCTTTCTTT
TRBV20-1	TRBJ1-1	-	many	CSALFWVTTEAFF	TGCAGTGCTCTCTTCTGGGTGACCACTGAAGCTTTCTTT
TRBV24-1	TRBJ2-2	TRBD1	many	CATSEHSPQASIQGANTGELFF	TGTGCCACCAGTGAACATTCCCCCCAGGCAAGTATACAGGGGGCGAACACCGGGGAGCTGTTTTTT
TRBV7-6	TRBJ2-7	TRBD1	many	CASSPDRVAYEQYF	TGTGCCAGCAGCCCCGACAGGGTGGCCTACGAGCAGTACTTC
TRBV24-1	TRBJ2-1	TRBD2	-	CTEYWSGWTSGEPLDYNEQFF	TGTACCGAGTACTGGTCGGGATGGACTAGCGGGGAGCCTTTGGACTACAATGAGCAGTTCTTC
TRBV9	TRBJ2-1	TRBD2	-	CASSVEPGTSGGAIGNEQFF	TGTGCCAGCAGCGTAGAACCCGGGACTAGCGGGGGGGCCATTGGGAATGAGCAGTTCTTC
TRBV4-3	TRBJ2-3	-	many	CASSQDVGGVSADTQYF	TGCGCCAGCAGCCAAGATGTAGGGGGGGTATCCGCAGATACGCAGTATTTT
TRBV11-3	TRBJ2-1	-	many	CASSLGGVGSNNEQFF	TGTGCCAGCAGCTTAGGGGGTGTCGGCTCAAACAATGAGCAGTTCTTC
TRBV7-6	TRBJ1-5	-	-	CASSLEGLDSFQHF	TGTGCCAGCAGCTTAGAGGGGCTGGATTCTTTCCAGCATTTT
TRBV24-1	TRBJ2-7	TRBD2	many	CATSGSTAGGLYEQYF	TGTGCCACCAGTGGGAGCACGGCGGGAGGCCTCTACGAGCAGTACTTC
TRBV10-3	TRBJ2-5	TRBD2	many	CAISDLLNGREGQETQYF	TGTGCCATCAGTGACCTCCTAAATGGGAGGGAGGGGCAAGAGACCCAGTACTTC
TRBV6-2/TRBV6-3	TRBJ1-4	TRBD1	-	CASSYSDRGGEKLFF	TGTGCCAGCAGTTACAGCGACAGGGGAGGGGAAAAACTGTTTTTT
TRBV9	TRBJ1-4	-	once	CASSGGHLKGEKLFF	TGTGCCAGCAGCGGGGGCCACTTGAAGGGGGAAAAACTGTTTTTT
TRBV7-2	TRBJ2-5	-	few	CASGGHAQETQYF	TGTGCCAGCGGAGGACATGCGCAAGAGACCCAGTACTTC
TRBV30	TRBJ2-1	TRBD1	many	CAWSIGRQGVMGNEQFF	TGTGCCTGGAGTATCGGGAGACAGGGGGTCATGGGCAATGAGCAGTTCTTC
TRBV4-3	TRBJ1-4	-	many	CASSQDQPAEAEKLFF	TGCGCCAGCAGCCAAGATCAACCGGCGGAGGCTGAAAAACTGTTTTTT
TRBV5-1	TRBJ1-1	-	many	CASSLGLNRNTEAFF	TGCGCCAGCAGCTTGGGCTTAAACAGAAACACTGAAGCTTTCTTT
TRBV28	TRBJ2-7	-	many	CASSSTFGKYEQYF	TGTGCCAGCAGCTCCACTTTCGGGAAGTACGAGCAGTACTTC
TRBV20-1	TRBJ2-3	TRBD2	many	CSAKNRTSGSADTQYF	TGCAGTGCTAAAAACCGGACTAGCGGGAGTGCAGATACGCAGTATTTT
TRBV20-1	TRBJ2-7	-	many	CSARDTEGVGEQYF	TGCAGTGCTAGGGACACCGAGGGTGTGGGCGAGCAGTACTTC
TRBV7-2	TRBJ1-2	-	many	CASSPGIYGYTF	TGTGCCAGCAGTCCAGGGATTTATGGCTACACCTTC
TRBV12-3/TRBV12-4	TRBJ1-2	-	many	CASSHPSDYGYTF	TGTGCCAGCAGTCACCCTTCGGACTATGGCTACACCTTC